The following is a T cell receptor (beta chain) sequence with its context. The antigen this receptor binds is unknown. Qualities for individual bases were not recorded, and no much larger clone is one base off. The sample's time point label, in plain terms: baseline before first vaccination. What this sample's treatment or condition label stands for: meningococcal conjugate vaccine given as trial control. The vaccinee samples were drawn from two UK trials, COV001 and COV002, one of which was a single-blind randomized controlled phase 2/3 trial testing AZD1222 (ChAdOx1 nCoV-19) in healthy adults. For TCRbeta chain sequencing, PBMC samples from trial participants were taken at day 0 and at day 28 after the second dose. The CDR3 regions of human TCRbeta chains were analyzed by immunosequencing. Per the original workflow: TCRs in the repertoires were matched against a reference library of SARS-CoV-2-specific TCRs that had been generated with the MIRA antigen-specificity platform. Breadth was defined as the fraction of unique TCRs that were SARS-CoV-2-associated. Depth was defined as the fraction of total T cells that were SARS-CoV-2-associated. Each spike-specific TCR was assigned to its reactive spike region and to a CD4 or CD8 class using the MIRA data. Log10-transformed breadth and depth values were compared by one-way ANOVA with Sidak's multiple comparisons tests. TCRdb took over this immuneACCESS table, retaining in-frame rearrangements with V and J assigned. Such tables are incomplete; in checked studies, under half of the missing clones stem from an unresolved V gene, and the remainder is unexplained. V and J calls and clone size come straight from that table; D and trimming were deduced from the DNA. The sample table contains under 250,000 clones; only one count was recorded for 90% to 95% of them. Around 1% of the sample lies in the top ten.

These data are taken from a study of T cell responses to AZD1222 COVID-19 vaccine (dated by TCRdb to the early 2020s). Regarding the research as a whole: TCR sequencing was performed for some 250 trial participants, of whom roughly 200 were given two doses of AZD1222 and about 25 were given two doses of MenACWY control vaccine. Enrollment into the trials was organized by age into subgroups of 18-55, 56-69 and 70-plus years, and those subgroups contained roughly 140, 27 and 60 TCR-sequenced participants, respectively.

Paper-wide results and their limitations: Reportedly, close to half of the unique spike-specific TCRs recognized epitopes lying outside the regions that are mutated in the B.1.351 and B.1.1.7 variants. After two AZD1222 doses, spike-specific TCR breadth and depth were significantly higher than at day 0 and than in MenACWY recipients. Conclusions about previously exposed vaccinees are limited because only six or seven AZD1222 recipients were SARS-CoV-2 seropositive at baseline. Participants were mostly white British and included more females than males, and it was suggested by the authors that clonal diversity may have been underestimated. The 56-69-year group was small, and its depth increase did not reach significance, likely because of low power. The whole spike protein was spanned by vaccine-associated CD4 TCRs, and dominant responses were seen in regions 160-218 and 743-854. Because no day 14 peak-response samples were available, repertoires were characterized only after the peak T cell response.

Unmatched junction bases come to 8, with V trimmed by 1 base and J by 2 bases. The germline V gene (reference sequence) specifies SEHNR as CDR1 and FQNEAQ as CDR2. The CDR3, from cysteine to phenylalanine, totals 17 residues. The kept DNA is CDR3 alone, 51 bases in frame from the first base. This clonotype was obtained from an adult in good health. The material sequenced was peripheral blood, taken on day 0 of MenACWY control vaccination. The chain employs TRBV7-9 and TRBJ2-3; TRBD2 fits 8 bases in the junction. The CDR3 region has the sequence CASSLGGGGTATDTQYF. The DNA is TGTGCCAGCAGCTTAGGTGGCGGGGGGACCGCCACAGATACGCAGTATTTT. Joined to the reference TRBV7-9 and TRBJ2-3 proteins, this CDR3 gives the full variable domain: DTGVSQNPRHKITKRGQNVTFRCDPISEHNRLYWYRQTLGQGPEFLTYFQNEAQLEKSRLLSDRFSAERPKGSFSTLEIQRTEQGDSAMYLCASSLGGGGTATDTQYFGPGTRLTVL.